The 5 T cell receptor beta chains below come from one sample, sequenced in a study of CXCR3-negative and CXCR3-positive naive CD8 T cells. The method, 5' RACE with UMI labels, was used to prepare the TRB cDNA libraries. TCRdb reprocessed the 5' RACE reads and stores each CDR3 protein as one record, lacking DNA. Across over 100,000 distinct CDR3 sequences, the top ten clones capture 0.49% of the sample. Material: naive CXCR3- CD8+ T cells from blood. Stated subset: CD45RO-CCR7+CD27+CD95- naive CD8+ T cells lacking CXCR3 (TNR3-). These receptor sequences come from a human donor in good health. Some clones in this sample may be carry-over from other donors' samples.

The chain uses TRBV29-1 and TRBJ1-2; there is no DNA to check the TCRdb D call of TRBD1. This CDR3 region has 12 residues. The germline gives CDR1 SQVTM, CDR2 ANQGSEA. CDR3 protein: CSVVGGDYGYTF.

The chain carries TRBV5-5 and TRBJ2-7. There are 15 residues in the CDR3. From germline, CDR1 is SGHKS and CDR2 YYEKEE (reference sequence). CDR3 loop: CASSLTDLSSYEQYF. The whole variable domain, remainder taken from reference TRBV5-5 and TRBJ2-7, is DAGVTQSPTHLIKTRGQQVTLRCSPISGHKSVSWYQQVLGQGPQFIFQYYEKEERGRGNFPDRFSARQFPNYSSELNVNALLLGDSALYLCASSLTDLSSYEQYFGPGTRLTVT.

The chain links TRBV29-1 to TRBJ2-7; the D call of TRBD2 rests on TCRdb alone, since no DNA is present to check it. Germline V gene lookup returns CDR1 SQVTM and CDR2 ANQGSEA. The length of the CDR3 is 13 residues. The CDR3 is CSTRGGVSYEQYF.

V is TRBV4-1 and J is TRBJ2-7. This CDR3 spans 16 amino acids. The germline gives CDR1 MGHRA, CDR2 YSYEKL. The CDR3 region is CASSQEGVGISYEQYF.

The J gene is TRBJ2-7, the V gene TRBV12-3 or TRBV12-4. The CDR3 has 16 residues. Here the CDR3 reads CASSLLLAGNSYEQYF.